A selection of T cell receptor beta chains follows, all from one sample in a study of cytomegalovirus exposure and HLA in healthy donors. TCRdb's copy holds only in-frame clones and misses some; the assay was immunoSEQ multiplex PCR. The data show under 200,000 clones, with around two thirds seen just once and approximately 1.5% held by the top ten. Sequencing was performed on PBMCs. These receptors originate from a man aged 45-60 years in good health and CMV-seronegative. Both conserved end residues are part of each CDR3. The order of the fields is D gene, clone size, V gene, J gene, CDR3 DNA, CDR3 protein. A D gene is named only where the DNA matches it firmly. Expanded clones are given a class, and other clones once, few, many or no size at all.

>TRBD2|.|TRBV18|TRBJ2-3
TGTGCCAGCTCACCATTGTCTCTAGCGGGGGCCCGGGGCACAGATACGCAGTATTTT
CASSPLSLAGARGTDTQYF
>.|.|TRBV6-1|TRBJ2-2
TGTGCCAGCAGTGAAGGTGGAGGGAGGACCGGGGAGCTGTTTTTT
CASSEGGGRTGELFF
>TRBD1|.|TRBV28|TRBJ1-4
TGTGCCAGCAGACCGGGACAGGGTGGTGAAAAACTGTTTTTT
CASRPGQGGEKLFF
>.|once|TRBV6-1|TRBJ1-1
TGTGCCAGCAGTGAACCTCCCAGGGAGGTAGCTTTCTTT
CASSEPPREVAFF
>TRBD1|.|TRBV4-2|TRBJ1-2
TGTGCCAGCAGCCAAGGGGGTTTTGGGACAGGGGCAAACTATGGCTACACCTTC
CASSQGGFGTGANYGYTF
>TRBD2|few|TRBV4-1|TRBJ2-3
TGCGCCAGCAGCCAAGGCCCAGCGGGGACCGCCACAGATACGCAGTATTTT
CASSQGPAGTATDTQYF
>.|few|TRBV13|TRBJ2-2
TGTGCCAGCAGCTTACAGGGGAACACCGGGGAGCTGTTTTTT
CASSLQGNTGELFF
>.|.|TRBV6-6|TRBJ1-1
TGTGTCGGCGGGGGGAGCACTGAAGCTTTCTTT
CVGGGSTEAFF
>TRBD1|few|TRBV27|TRBJ1-4
TGTGCCAGCAGTTCAGGGGGCAGGATTTATGAAAAACTGTTTTTT
CASSSGGRIYEKLFF
>.|few|TRBV4-1|TRBJ1-1
TGCGCCAGCAGCCAAAACCTACAAGCTTTCTTT
CASSQNLQAFF
>.|.|TRBV6-6|TRBJ1-4
TGTGCCAGCAGCCACGGACAGAGGAATGAAAAACTGTTTTTT
CASSHGQRNEKLFF
>.|.|TRBV28|TRBJ1-4
TGTGCCAGCAGCTCCCCACACACTAATGAAAAACTGTTTTTT
CASSSPHTNEKLFF
>.|.|TRBV19|TRBJ1-5
TGTGCCAGTAGCTCCCGGGTTCAGCCCCAGCATTTT
CASSSRVQPQHF
>.|medium-sized|TRBV4-2|TRBJ2-6
TGTGCCAGCAGCCAAGATCAGGGCTCTGGGGCCAACGTCCTGACTTTC
CASSQDQGSGANVLTF
>TRBD2|.|TRBV5-4|TRBJ2-5
TGTGCCAGCAGCTTGGGGGCTAGCGGGGGGGCGTGGGAGACCCAGTACTTC
CASSLGASGGAWETQYF
>.|.|TRBV15|TRBJ2-7
TGTGCCACCAGCACCCCCGGGAGCAAGGCCGACGAGCAGTACTTC
CATSTPGSKADEQYF
>TRBD1|.|TRBV7-9|TRBJ1-6
TGTGCCAGCAGCCCGGGACAGGGAGACCCCTATAATTCACCCCTCCACTTT
CASSPGQGDPYNSPLHF
>.|.|TRBV9|TRBJ1-5
TGTGCCAGCAGCGCAGTAGGGGGAAATCAGCCCCAGCATTTT
CASSAVGGNQPQHF
>.|.|TRBV6-5|TRBJ2-5
TGTGCCAGCAGTGAAGGGGGGGCGGGAGAGACCCAGTACTTC
CASSEGGAGETQYF
>TRBD2|.|TRBV5-4|TRBJ2-7
TGTGCCAGCAGGCCCACTAGCGGGGGATCCTACGAGCAGTACTTC
CASRPTSGGSYEQYF
>TRBD1|few|TRBV6-1|TRBJ1-2
TGTGCCAGCCGAGGACAGGGCGCGAAAGGCTACACCTTC
CASRGQGAKGYTF
>.|.|TRBV21-1|TRBJ1-5
TGTGCCAGCAGCACCCCAGACAGGGAGAGCAATCAGCCCCAGCATTTT
CASSTPDRESNQPQHF
>TRBD1|few|TRBV9|TRBJ2-7
TGTGCCAGCAGCACGACAGGGGCCTACGAGCAGTACTTC
CASSTTGAYEQYF
>TRBD1|few|TRBV7-9|TRBJ2-3
TGTGCCAGCATGCTATCTAAACCGGGACAGGCCAGGACAGATACGCAGTATTTT
CASMLSKPGQARTDTQYF
>TRBD1|few|TRBV25-1|TRBJ2-1
TGTGCCAGCACCGGACAGGGGGCGTACAATGAGCAGTTCTTC
CASTGQGAYNEQFF
>TRBD1|.|TRBV28|TRBJ2-7
TGTGCCAGCAGTTTCCCCAAAACCGGGACAGGGGCCTACGAGCAGTACTTC
CASSFPKTGTGAYEQYF